A single sample gave rise to the 8 T cell receptor beta chains below, sequenced in a study of cytomegalovirus exposure and HLA in healthy donors. PCR amplification relied on 60 Vbeta primers (plus 13 Jbeta primers). The assay was immunoSEQ multiplex PCR, and TCRdb's table has in-frame clones only and misses some. The repertoire includes 100,000 or so clones, 80% of them detected once, and around 2% sits in the top ten. Sample: PBMCs. The origin of the receptors is a man aged 18 to 29 in good health and CMV-seronegative.

The rearrangement uses TRBV25-1 and TRBJ1-1, with D unresolved. CDR1 and CDR2 (germline): MGHDK, SYGVNS. The ends were cut back, 4 bases at V and 2 bases at J, with 11 bases in the middle. This CDR3 spans 14 amino acids. CDR3 residues: CASSVSAYNTEAFF. The CDR3 region has the DNA TGTGCCAGCAGTGTCTCCGCCTACAACACTGAAGCTTTCTTT. Full variable domain (missing parts from reference TRBV25-1 and TRBJ1-1): EADIYQTPRYLVIGTGKKITLECSQTMGHDKMYWYQQDPGMELHLIHYSYGVNSTEKGDLSSESTVSRIRTEHFPLTLESARPSHTSQYLCASSVSAYNTEAFFGQGTRLTVV.

This clone has only a few counts. The rearrangement links TRBV5-1 to TRBJ2-3; 10 nucleotides line up with TRBD2. Trimming at V came to 4 bases and at J to 0 bases, leaving 8 bases not matched to a gene. In germline, CDR1 is SGHRS, CDR2 YFSETQ. The CDR3 has 17 residues. The CDR3 reads CASSPSSGGTSTDTQYF. CDR3 nucleotides: TGCGCCAGCAGCCCGTCTAGCGGGGGCACTAGCACAGATACGCAGTATTTT.

This chain joins TRBV10-3 and TRBJ1-2, with D possibly matching TRBD1 (5 bases). Deletions cut 3 bases from V and 6 bases from J, with 11 bases between. There are 13 residues in the CDR3. Germline lookup yields CDR1 ENHRY and CDR2 SYGVKD. In nucleotides, the CDR3 is TGTGCCATCAGTGAAGGAGACAGCGATGGCTACACCTTC. Encoded protein: CAISEGDSDGYTF.

The chain joins TRBV5-4 to TRBJ2-6; a weak D match, TRBD1 (6 bases). Germline V CDR1 and CDR2: SGHNT, YYREEE (reference sequence). The CDR3 extends over 16 amino acids. V shed 0 bases and J shed 4 bases, with 11 bases lying between them. The CDR3 region is CASSLAGALGANVLTF. The DNA of the CDR3 is TGTGCCAGCAGCTTGGCAGGGGCTCTAGGGGCCAACGTCCTGACTTTC.

DNA for the CDR3: TGTGCCAGCTCACAACAGGGGAACTATGGCTACACCTTC. The encoded protein is CASSQQGNYGYTF. The J gene is TRBJ1-2, the V gene TRBV18; 7 bases are a match to TRBD1. The germline V gene has CDR1 KGHSH and CDR2 LQKENI. This CDR3 has 13 amino acids. The J segment lost 2 bases and the V segment lost 4 bases, leaving 1 base of the junction unmatched.

This clone was counted between two and nine times. J is TRBJ1-6 and V is TRBV18, with 8 bases fitting TRBD1. The CDR3 has 15 residues. Germline trimming cut 5 bases from V and 9 bases from J; bases unmatched to any gene: 9. The germline V gene has CDR1 KGHSH and CDR2 LQKENI. DNA for the CDR3: TGTGCCAGCTCATCGGGTTTGACAGGGGCTTCACCCCTCCACTTT. Translated, it gives CASSSGLTGASPLHF.

A few counts support this clone. This rearrangement joins TRBV29-1 to TRBJ2-2; unclear D gene. Germline V gives CDR1 SQVTM, CDR2 ANQGSEA. This CDR3 has 12 amino acids. Trimming left V 7 bases short and J 1 base short, with 7 bases between. The CDR3, as DNA: TGCAGCGCCTACAGGAACACCGGGGAGCTGTTTTTT. Protein product: CSAYRNTGELFF.

The chain couples TRBV4-1 to TRBJ1-3; TRBD1 is a possible D gene (6 bases). V shed 3 bases and J shed 4 bases, with 25 bases lying between them. Germline CDR1 is MGHRA and CDR2 is YSYEKL. The length of the CDR3 is 19 residues. The CDR3 DNA follows: TGCGCCAGCAGCCAGCGGTTATGGGCAGGGGATACGGAGGGAAACACCATATATTTT. Translating it yields CASSQRLWAGDTEGNTIYF.